A selection of T cell receptor beta chains follows, all from one sample in a study of T cell responses to AZD1222 COVID-19 vaccine. TCRdb's copy holds only in-frame clones and misses some; the assay was immunoSEQ multiplex PCR. Here the sample spans about 110,000 clones, approximately 90% being singletons. The sample was peripheral blood, taken on day 0 of AZD1222 vaccination. These TCRs come from an adult in good health. The CDR3 runs from the conserved cysteine through the conserved F or W. The order of the fields is clone size, J gene, CDR3 length, V gene, D gene, CDR3 DNA, CDR3 protein. The D gene is left open where the match is weak. Clone sizes are given selectively: once, few, many, or a class where the clone is expanded.

- TRBJ1-6 14 TRBV3-1/TRBV3-2 - TGTGCCAGCAGCCAGGGGACGGAGAATTCACCCCTCCACTTT CASSQGTENSPLHF
- TRBJ2-1 17 TRBV7-6 TRBD2 TGTGCCAGCAGCCAAGGGGCTAGCGGCGACTCCTACAATGAGCAGTTCTTC CASSQGASGDSYNEQFF
- TRBJ2-4 15 TRBV7-6 - TGTGCCAGCAGCTTAGGTCTACTAGCCAAAAACATTCAGTACTTC CASSLGLLAKNIQYF
- TRBJ2-5 15 TRBV6-2/TRBV6-3 - TGTGCCAGCAGTTCCCCCACCCTAATCCAAGAGACCCAGTACTTC CASSSPTLIQETQYF
once TRBJ1-4 16 TRBV2 - TGTGCCAGCACAGCCTTTGAACTTGCAACTAATGAAAAACTGTTTTTT CASTAFELATNEKLFF
- TRBJ1-1 14 TRBV18 - TGTGCCAGCTCACCACCGGGAATGAACACTGAAGCTTTCTTT CASSPPGMNTEAFF
- TRBJ2-3 15 TRBV5-1 TRBD2 TGCGCCAGCAGCTTGGTAGGACTAGCTGCAGATACGCAGTATTTT CASSLVGLAADTQYF
- TRBJ2-5 16 TRBV7-9 TRBD1 TGTGCCAGCAGCTGGGGGACAGGGGGCCGGCAAGAGACCCAGTACTTC CASSWGTGGRQETQYF
- TRBJ2-6 15 TRBV28 - TGTGCCAGCAGTGCCTCAGGGTTTGGGGCCAACGTCCTGACTTTC CASSASGFGANVLTF
once TRBJ1-5 14 TRBV28 - TGTGCCAGCAGTATTACAGGGCCCTGGGAGCCCCAGCATTTT CASSITGPWEPQHF
- TRBJ2-1 16 TRBV14 TRBD2 TGTGCCAGCAGCTATTCCTGGACTAGCGGAACTGAGGAGCAGTTCTTC CASSYSWTSGTEEQFF
- TRBJ1-2 15 TRBV11-2 TRBD1 TGTGCCAGCAGCTTCAACGGACAGGGAGGGGATGGCTACACCTTC CASSFNGQGGDGYTF
- TRBJ1-3 15 TRBV30 - TGTGCCTGGAGTCCCCGACAAGGAGCGGGAAACACCATATATTTT CAWSPRQGAGNTIYF
- TRBJ2-7 14 TRBV28 TRBD2 TGTGCCAGCTTTCGGGCGGGAGGGTACTACGAGCAGTACTTC CASFRAGGYYEQYF
- TRBJ1-2 12 TRBV12-3/TRBV12-4 - TGTGCCAGCAGTCACTCCACAGGTGGCTACACCTTC CASSHSTGGYTF
- TRBJ2-1 18 TRBV28 TRBD2 TGTGCCAGCAGTTTTTCCCTTTTAGCGGGCGCATCCTACAATAAGCAGTTCTTC CASSFSLLAGASYNKQFF
- TRBJ2-7 13 TRBV29-1 - TGCAGCGTTGATTACAGGGTGGGCGGCGAGCAGTACTTC CSVDYRVGGEQYF
- TRBJ1-1 13 TRBV28 TRBD1 TGTGCCAGCAGCTCGGGACAGCTCACTGAAGCTTTCTTT CASSSGQLTEAFF
- TRBJ2-1 15 TRBV7-3 - TGTGCCAGCAGCTCTAACCGGGCCCAAGGGAGTGAACAGTTCTTC CASSSNRAQGSEQFF
- TRBJ1-1 14 TRBV6-6 - TGTGCCAGCAGCACGGACAGAGCCTACACTGAAGCTTTCTTT CASSTDRAYTEAFF
- TRBJ2-2 15 TRBV28 - TGTGCCAGCAGACAAGACAGGCGGAACACCGGGGAGCTGTTTTTT CASRQDRRNTGELFF
- TRBJ2-2 12 TRBV27 - TGTGCCAGCAGCCGACCGTCCGGGGAGCTGTTTTTT CASSRPSGELFF
- TRBJ2-3 14 TRBV30 - TGTGCCTGGAATCTACGGCTAAACACAGATACGCAGTATTTT CAWNLRLNTDTQYF
- TRBJ2-7 14 TRBV6-2/TRBV6-3 TRBD2 TGTGCCAGCAGGCCTAGCGGCAGCCAATACGAGCAGTACTTC CASRPSGSQYEQYF
- TRBJ1-1 16 TRBV19 TRBD1 TGTGCCAGTAGTATAACAGGGGGCCGTTTGGGGACTGAAGCTTTCTTT CASSITGGRLGTEAFF
- TRBJ2-1 17 TRBV19 TRBD2 TGTGCCAGTAGTTCTCGTACGACTAGCGGGAGGAAGAATGAGCAGTTCTTC CASSSRTTSGRKNEQFF
- TRBJ2-1 14 TRBV11-2 TRBD1 TGTGCCAGCAGCTTAGACCATACAGGGGTTGAGCAGTTCTTC CASSLDHTGVEQFF
- TRBJ1-5 14 TRBV6-5 TRBD1 TGTGCCAGCAGCCAACGACAGGGCCTTCAGCCCCAGCATTTT CASSQRQGLQPQHF
- TRBJ1-2 13 TRBV7-3 - TGTGCCAGCAGCCAAGACGGCTACTATGGCTACACCTTC CASSQDGYYGYTF
once TRBJ2-1 15 TRBV6-1 - TGTGCCAGCAGTGAAGGGGATAGGACCTACAATGAGCAGTTCTTC CASSEGDRTYNEQFF
- TRBJ2-7 12 TRBV29-1 - TGCAGCGTTGTCGGCGTCACCTACGAGCAGTACTTC CSVVGVTYEQYF
- TRBJ1-1 15 TRBV2 - TGTGCCAGCAGTAGATGGGGGGAGGCCAGCACTGAAGCTTTCTTT CASSRWGEASTEAFF
- TRBJ2-7 15 TRBV2 - TGTGCCAGCAAATTATCCGCAGGGTACTCCTACGAGCAGTACTTC CASKLSAGYSYEQYF
- TRBJ2-7 12 TRBV5-1 - TGCGCCAGCAGCTTGCCGGGCTTCGAGCAGTACTTC CASSLPGFEQYF
- TRBJ2-7 14 TRBV28 - TGTGCCAGCAGTTTTGGGGGAAAACCCTACGAGCAGTACTTC CASSFGGKPYEQYF
- TRBJ1-1 15 TRBV7-8 TRBD1 TGTGCCAGCAAGTTAGGGGGCGCGGGGAACACTGAAGCTTTCTTT CASKLGGAGNTEAFF
- TRBJ2-5 16 TRBV4-2 - TGTGCCAGCAGCCCCCGTTTCAGGGGAGGGCAAGAGACCCAGTACTTC CASSPRFRGGQETQYF
- TRBJ1-5 17 TRBV19 TRBD1 TGTGCCAGTAGGCCAACCGGGACCAGGGGGAGCAATCAGCCCCAGCATTTT CASRPTGTRGSNQPQHF
- TRBJ2-7 12 TRBV2 - TGTGCCAGCACGCCAGGGACGGCCGAGCAGTACTTC CASTPGTAEQYF
- TRBJ2-2 12 TRBV19 - TGTGCCAGTAGTCCCAGTGTCGGGGAGCTGTTTTTT CASSPSVGELFF
- TRBJ1-1 15 TRBV10-2 TRBD1 TGCGCCAGCAGCGCCGACAGGGGTGGGAACACTGAAGCTTTCTTT CASSADRGGNTEAFF
- TRBJ2-3 16 TRBV18 TRBD2 TGTGCCAGCTCACCAGGTAGCGGGGGCTCGACAGATACGCAGTATTTT CASSPGSGGSTDTQYF
- TRBJ1-1 15 TRBV19 TRBD1 TGTGCCAGTAGCTCGACAGGGCCCTCGGGCACTGAAGCTTTCTTT CASSSTGPSGTEAFF
- TRBJ2-4 12 TRBV6-5 - TGTGCCAGCAGTAACCCGGGGAGCATTCAGTACTTC CASSNPGSIQYF
- TRBJ2-2 14 TRBV5-1 - TGCGCCAGCAGCGGGCAGGTTCGCACCGGGGAGCTGTTTTTT CASSGQVRTGELFF
few TRBJ2-7 13 TRBV2 - TGTGCCAGCACAGGGAGCCCCTCCTACGAGCAGTACTTC CASTGSPSYEQYF
- TRBJ1-2 13 TRBV3-1/TRBV3-2 - TGTGCCAGCAGCCAGGAAAGGGCGGGGGGCTACACCTTC CASSQERAGGYTF
- TRBJ2-2 18 TRBV4-2 - TGTGCCAGCAGCTTCCCCATTGGTGGGGCGACGAACACCGGGGAGCTGTTTTTT CASSFPIGGATNTGELFF
- TRBJ1-5 16 TRBV4-1 - TGCGCCAGCAGCCAAGACGGTGGGAAGAGCAATCAGCCCCAGCATTTT CASSQDGGKSNQPQHF
- TRBJ2-7 14 TRBV28 TRBD1 TGTGCCAGCAGTTTAGATGGGACAGGGGACGAGCAGTACTTC CASSLDGTGDEQYF
- TRBJ2-3 14 TRBV18 - TGTGCCAGCTCACCCTCAGGAGGGGTCGGTACGCAGTATTTT CASSPSGGVGTQYF
- TRBJ1-5 15 TRBV2 TRBD1 TGTGCCAGCAACAGGGACAGGGGGCGGAATCAGCCCCAGCATTTT CASNRDRGRNQPQHF
- TRBJ1-5 15 TRBV10-3 TRBD1 TGTGCCAGCAGGATCGGGACAGATAGCAATCAGCCCCAGCATTTT CASRIGTDSNQPQHF
- TRBJ2-1 16 TRBV5-4 - TGTGCCAGCAGCCACGGGACTTTGAGCTCCTACAATGAGCAGTTCTTC CASSHGTLSSYNEQFF
- TRBJ1-3 17 TRBV7-9 - TGTGCCAGCAGCTCACCCACCCCAACAGGGCCTGGAAACACCATATATTTT CASSSPTPTGPGNTIYF
- TRBJ2-5 15 TRBV11-1 - TGTGCCAGCAGCTTAAGTGGCAGGGGCCAAGAGACCCAGTACTTC CASSLSGRGQETQYF